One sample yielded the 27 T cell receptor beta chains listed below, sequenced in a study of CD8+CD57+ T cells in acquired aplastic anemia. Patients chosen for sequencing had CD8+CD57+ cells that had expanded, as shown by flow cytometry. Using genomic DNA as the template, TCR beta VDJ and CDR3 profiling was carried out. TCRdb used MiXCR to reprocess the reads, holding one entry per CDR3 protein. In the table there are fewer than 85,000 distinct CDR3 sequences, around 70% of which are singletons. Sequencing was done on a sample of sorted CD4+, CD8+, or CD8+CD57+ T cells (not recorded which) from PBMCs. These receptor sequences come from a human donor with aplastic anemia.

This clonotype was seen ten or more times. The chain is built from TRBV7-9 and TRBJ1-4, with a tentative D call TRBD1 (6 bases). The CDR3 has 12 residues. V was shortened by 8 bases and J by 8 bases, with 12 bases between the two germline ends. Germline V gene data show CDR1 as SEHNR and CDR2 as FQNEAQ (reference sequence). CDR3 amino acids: CASRGLGEKLFF. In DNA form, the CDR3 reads TGTGCCAGCCGGGGGCTTGGGGAAAAACTGTTTTTT.

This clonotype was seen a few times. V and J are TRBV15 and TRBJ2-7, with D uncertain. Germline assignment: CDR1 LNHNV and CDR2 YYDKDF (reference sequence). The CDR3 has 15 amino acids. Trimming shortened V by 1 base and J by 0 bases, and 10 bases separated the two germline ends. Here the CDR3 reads CATSRAGNPSYEQYF. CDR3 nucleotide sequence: TGTGCCACCAGCAGAGCGGGCAACCCCTCCTACGAGCAGTACTTC.

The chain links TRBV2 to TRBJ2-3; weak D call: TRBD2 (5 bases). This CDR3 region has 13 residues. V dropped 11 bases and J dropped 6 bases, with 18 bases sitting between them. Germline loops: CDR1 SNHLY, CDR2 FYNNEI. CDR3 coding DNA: TGTGCCGGGAGTAGGATTAACTTGGATACGCAGTATTTT. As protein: CAGSRINLDTQYF.

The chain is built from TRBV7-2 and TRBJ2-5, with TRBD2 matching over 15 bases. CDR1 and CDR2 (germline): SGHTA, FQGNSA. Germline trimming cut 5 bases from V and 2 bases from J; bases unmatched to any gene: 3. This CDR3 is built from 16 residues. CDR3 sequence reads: CASSAGLAGGQETQYF. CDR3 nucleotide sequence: TGTGCCAGCAGCGCCGGACTAGCGGGGGGGCAAGAGACCCAGTACTTC.

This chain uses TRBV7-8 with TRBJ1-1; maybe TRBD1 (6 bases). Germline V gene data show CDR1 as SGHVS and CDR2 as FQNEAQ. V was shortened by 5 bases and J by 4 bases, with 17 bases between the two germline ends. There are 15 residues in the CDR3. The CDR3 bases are TGTGCCAGCAGCAGCTCGGGGGCGGGCGGCACTGAAGCTTTCTTT. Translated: CASSSSGAGGTEAFF.

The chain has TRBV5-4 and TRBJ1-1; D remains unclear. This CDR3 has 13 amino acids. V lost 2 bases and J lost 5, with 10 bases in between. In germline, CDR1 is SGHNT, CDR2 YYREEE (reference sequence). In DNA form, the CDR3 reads TGTGCCAGCAGCTTCTCAACAGAGACTGAAGCTTTCTTT. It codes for CASSFSTETEAFF.

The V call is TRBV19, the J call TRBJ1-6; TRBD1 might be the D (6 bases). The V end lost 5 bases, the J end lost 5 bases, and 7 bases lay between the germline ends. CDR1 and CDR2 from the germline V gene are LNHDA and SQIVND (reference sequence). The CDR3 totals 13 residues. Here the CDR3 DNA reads TGTGCCAGTAGTCGACAGGATAATTCACCCCTCCACTTT. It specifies CASSRQDNSPLHF. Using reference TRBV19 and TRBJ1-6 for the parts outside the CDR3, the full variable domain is DGGITQSPKYLFRKEGQNVTLSCEQNLNHDAMYWYRQDPGQGLRLIYYSQIVNDFQKGDIAEGYSVSREKKESFPLTVTSAQKNPTAFYLCASSRQDNSPLHFGNGTRLTVT.

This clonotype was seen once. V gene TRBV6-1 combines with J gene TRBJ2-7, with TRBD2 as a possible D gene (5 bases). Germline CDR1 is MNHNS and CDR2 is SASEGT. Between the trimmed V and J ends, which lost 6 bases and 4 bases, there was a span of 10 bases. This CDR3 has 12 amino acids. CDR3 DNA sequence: TGTGCCAGCAGATCCGGACTTTACGAGCAGTACTTC. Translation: CASRSGLYEQYF.

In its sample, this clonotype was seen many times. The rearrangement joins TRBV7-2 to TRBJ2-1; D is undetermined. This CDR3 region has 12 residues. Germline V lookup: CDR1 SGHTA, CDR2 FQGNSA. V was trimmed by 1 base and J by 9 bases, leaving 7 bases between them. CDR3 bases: TGTGCCAGCAGCTTAGATAGTTCTGAGCAGTTCTTC. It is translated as CASSLDSSEQFF.

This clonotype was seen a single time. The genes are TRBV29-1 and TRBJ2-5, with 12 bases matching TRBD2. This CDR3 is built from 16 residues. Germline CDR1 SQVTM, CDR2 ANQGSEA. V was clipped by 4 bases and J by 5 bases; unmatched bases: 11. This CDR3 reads CSVADGLAGHGETQYF. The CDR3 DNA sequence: TGCAGCGTTGCGGATGGACTAGCGGGACATGGGGAGACCCAGTACTTC.

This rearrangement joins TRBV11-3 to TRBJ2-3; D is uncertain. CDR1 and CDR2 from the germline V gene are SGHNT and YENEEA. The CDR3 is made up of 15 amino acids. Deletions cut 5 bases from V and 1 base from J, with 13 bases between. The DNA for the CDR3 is TGTGCCAGCAGCGCCTGGGCCACGGGCACAGATACGCAGTATTTT. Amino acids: CASSAWATGTDTQYF.

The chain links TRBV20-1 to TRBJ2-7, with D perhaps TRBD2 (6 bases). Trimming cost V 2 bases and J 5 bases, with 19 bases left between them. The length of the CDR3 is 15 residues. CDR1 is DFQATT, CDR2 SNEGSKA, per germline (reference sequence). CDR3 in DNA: TGCAGTGCTAGAATTTCGGGGGAACCGTCTGACGAGCAGTACTTC. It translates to CSARISGEPSDEQYF.

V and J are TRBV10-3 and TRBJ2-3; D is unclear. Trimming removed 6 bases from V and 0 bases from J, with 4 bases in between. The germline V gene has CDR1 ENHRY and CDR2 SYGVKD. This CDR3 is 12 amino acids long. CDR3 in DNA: TGTGCCATCAGCTACAGCACAGATACGCAGTATTTT. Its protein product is CAISYSTDTQYF.

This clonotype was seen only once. The DNA for the CDR3 is TGTGCCAGCAGTTCGGCGCAGCTTAACACTGAAGCTTTCTTT. Its translation is CASSSAQLNTEAFF. V usage is TRBV27 and J usage is TRBJ1-1; D gene ambiguous. Germline V CDR1 and CDR2: MNHEY, SMNVEV (reference sequence). V dropped 4 bases and J dropped 2 bases, with 11 bases sitting between them. There are 14 residues in the CDR3.

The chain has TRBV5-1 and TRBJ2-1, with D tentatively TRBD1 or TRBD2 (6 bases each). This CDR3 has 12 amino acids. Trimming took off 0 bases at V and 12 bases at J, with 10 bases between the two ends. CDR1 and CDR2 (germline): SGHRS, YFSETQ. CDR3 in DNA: TGCGCCAGCAGCTTGGTTGGGGGGCTGCAGTTCTTC. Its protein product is CASSLVGGLQFF. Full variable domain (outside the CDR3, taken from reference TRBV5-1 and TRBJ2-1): KAGVTQTPRYLIKTRGQQVTLSCSPISGHRSVSWYQQTPGQGLQFLFEYFSETQRNKGNFPGRFSGRQFSNSRSEMNVSTLELGDSALYLCASSLVGGLQFFGPGTRLTVL.

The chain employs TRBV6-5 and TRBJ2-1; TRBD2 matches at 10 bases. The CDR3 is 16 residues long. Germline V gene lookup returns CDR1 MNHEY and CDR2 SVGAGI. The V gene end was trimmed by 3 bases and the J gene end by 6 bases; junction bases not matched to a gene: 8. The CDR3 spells CASSYQAGGVTNEQFF. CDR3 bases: TGTGCCAGCAGTTATCAAGCGGGAGGGGTGACCAATGAGCAGTTCTTC.

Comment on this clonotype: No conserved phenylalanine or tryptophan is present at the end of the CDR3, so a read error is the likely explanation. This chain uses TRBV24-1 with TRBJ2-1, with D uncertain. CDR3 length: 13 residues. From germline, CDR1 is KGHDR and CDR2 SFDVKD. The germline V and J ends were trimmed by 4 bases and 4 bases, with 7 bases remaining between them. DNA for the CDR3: TGTGCCACCAGTGAAGGGATATACAATGAGCAGTTCTCC. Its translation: CATSEGIYNEQFS.

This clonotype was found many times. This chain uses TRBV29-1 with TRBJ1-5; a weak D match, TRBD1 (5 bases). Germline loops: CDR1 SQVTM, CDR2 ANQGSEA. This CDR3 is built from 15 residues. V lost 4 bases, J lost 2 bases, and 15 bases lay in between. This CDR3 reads CSVAGEDPGNQPQHF. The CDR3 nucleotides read TGCAGCGTTGCGGGGGAGGACCCTGGCAATCAGCCCCAGCATTTT.

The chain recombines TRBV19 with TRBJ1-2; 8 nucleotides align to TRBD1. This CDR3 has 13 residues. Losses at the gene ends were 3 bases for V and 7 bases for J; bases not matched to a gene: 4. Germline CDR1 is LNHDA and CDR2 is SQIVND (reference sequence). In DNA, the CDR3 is TGTGCCAGTAGTATCCCGACAGGGGTTGGCTACACCTTC. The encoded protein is CASSIPTGVGYTF.

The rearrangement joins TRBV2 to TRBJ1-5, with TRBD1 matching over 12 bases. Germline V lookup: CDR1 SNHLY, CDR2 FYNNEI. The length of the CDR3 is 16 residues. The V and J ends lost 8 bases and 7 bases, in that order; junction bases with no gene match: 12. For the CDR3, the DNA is TGTGCCAGCGCGCAGCCGGGACAGGGGGCAAGGCAGCCCCAGCATTTT. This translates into CASAQPGQGARQPQHF.

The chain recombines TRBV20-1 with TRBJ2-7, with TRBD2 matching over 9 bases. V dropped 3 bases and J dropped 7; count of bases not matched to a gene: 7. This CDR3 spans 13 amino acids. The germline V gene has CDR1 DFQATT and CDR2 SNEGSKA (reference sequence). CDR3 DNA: TGCAGTGCTAGGGGGACTAGCACGGGTGAGCAGTACTTC. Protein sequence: CSARGTSTGEQYF.

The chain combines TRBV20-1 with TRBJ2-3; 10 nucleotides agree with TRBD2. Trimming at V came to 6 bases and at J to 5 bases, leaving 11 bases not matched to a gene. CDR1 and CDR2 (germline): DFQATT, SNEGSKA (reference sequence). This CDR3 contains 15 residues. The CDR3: CSADSGRVSQDTQYF. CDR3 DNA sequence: TGCAGTGCCGACAGCGGGAGGGTCAGTCAAGATACGCAGTATTTT.

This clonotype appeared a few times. Written as DNA, the CDR3 is TGTGCCATCAGTGAGGAGGAGGGAGAGACCCAGTACTTC. It encodes CAISEEEGETQYF. V is TRBV10-3 and J is TRBJ2-5, with D perhaps TRBD2 (6 bases). V lost 2 bases and J lost 4, with 8 bases in between. CDR1 is ENHRY, CDR2 SYGVKD, per germline. The CDR3 runs to 13 residues.

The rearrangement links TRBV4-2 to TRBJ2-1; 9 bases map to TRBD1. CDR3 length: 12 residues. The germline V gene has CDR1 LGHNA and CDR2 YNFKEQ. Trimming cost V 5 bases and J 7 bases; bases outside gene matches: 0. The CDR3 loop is CASSGQGNEQFF. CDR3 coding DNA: TGTGCCAGCAGCGGACAGGGGAATGAGCAGTTCTTC.

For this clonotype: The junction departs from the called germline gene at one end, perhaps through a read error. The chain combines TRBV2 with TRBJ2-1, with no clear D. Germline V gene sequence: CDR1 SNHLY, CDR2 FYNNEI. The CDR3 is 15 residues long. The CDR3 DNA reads TGTGCCAGCAGTGGGGATCGCGGCTCCTACAAAGAGCAGTTCTTC. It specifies CASSGDRGSYKEQFF.

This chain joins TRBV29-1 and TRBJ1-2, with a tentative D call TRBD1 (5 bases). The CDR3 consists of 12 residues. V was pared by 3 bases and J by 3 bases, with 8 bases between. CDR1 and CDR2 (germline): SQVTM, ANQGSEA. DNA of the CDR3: TGCAGCGTTGAGGGGGACGACTATGGCTACACCTTC. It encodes CSVEGDDYGYTF.

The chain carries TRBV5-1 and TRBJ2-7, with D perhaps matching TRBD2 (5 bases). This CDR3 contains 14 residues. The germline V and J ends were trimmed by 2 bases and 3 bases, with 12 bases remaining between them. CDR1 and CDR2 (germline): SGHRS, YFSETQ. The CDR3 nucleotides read TGCGCCAGCAGCTTTCCTACAGCGGACTACGAGCAGTACTTC. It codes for CASSFPTADYEQYF.